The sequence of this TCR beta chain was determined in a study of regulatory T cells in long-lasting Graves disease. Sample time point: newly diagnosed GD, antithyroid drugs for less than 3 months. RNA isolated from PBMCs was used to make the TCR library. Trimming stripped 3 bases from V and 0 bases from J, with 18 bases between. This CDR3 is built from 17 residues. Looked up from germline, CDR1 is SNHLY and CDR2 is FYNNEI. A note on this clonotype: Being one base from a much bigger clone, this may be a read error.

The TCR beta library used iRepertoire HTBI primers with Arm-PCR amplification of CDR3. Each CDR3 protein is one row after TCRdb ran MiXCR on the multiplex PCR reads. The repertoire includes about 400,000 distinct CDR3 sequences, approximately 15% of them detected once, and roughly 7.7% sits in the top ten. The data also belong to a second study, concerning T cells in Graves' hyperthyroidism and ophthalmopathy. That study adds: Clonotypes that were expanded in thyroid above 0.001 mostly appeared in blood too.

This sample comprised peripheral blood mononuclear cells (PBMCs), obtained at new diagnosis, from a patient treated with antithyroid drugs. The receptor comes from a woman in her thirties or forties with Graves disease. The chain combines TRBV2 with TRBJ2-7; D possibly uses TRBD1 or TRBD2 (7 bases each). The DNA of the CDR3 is TGTGCCAGCAGTGAGTCAGGGGGGGCCCGTGTCTCCTACGAGCAGTACTTC. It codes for CASSESGGARVSYEQYF. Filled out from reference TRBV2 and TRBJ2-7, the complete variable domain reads EPEVTQTPSHQVTQMGQEVILRCVPISNHLYFYWYRQILGQKVEFLVSFYNNEISEKSEIFDDQFSVERPDGSNFTLKIRSTKLEDSAMYFCASSESGGARVSYEQYFGPGTRLTVT.